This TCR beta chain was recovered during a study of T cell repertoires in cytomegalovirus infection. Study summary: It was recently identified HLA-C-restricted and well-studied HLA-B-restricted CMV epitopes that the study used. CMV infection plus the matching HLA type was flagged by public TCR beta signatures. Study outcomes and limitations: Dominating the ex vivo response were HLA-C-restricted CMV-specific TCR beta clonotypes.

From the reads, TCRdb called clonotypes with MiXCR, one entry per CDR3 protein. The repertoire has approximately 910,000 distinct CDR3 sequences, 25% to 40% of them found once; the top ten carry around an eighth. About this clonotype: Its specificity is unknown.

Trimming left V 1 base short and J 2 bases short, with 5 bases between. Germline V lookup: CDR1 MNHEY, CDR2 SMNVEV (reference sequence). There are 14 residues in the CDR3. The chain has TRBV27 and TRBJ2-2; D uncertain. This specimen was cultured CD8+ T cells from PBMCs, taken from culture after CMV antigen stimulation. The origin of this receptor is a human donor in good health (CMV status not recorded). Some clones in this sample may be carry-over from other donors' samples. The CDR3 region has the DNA TGTGCCAGCAGTTTATTACAAAACACCGGGGAGCTGTTTTTT. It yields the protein CASSLLQNTGELFF.